Shown below are 28 T cell receptor beta chains from a single sample sequenced in a study of molecular identifiers for immune sequencing clone quantification. TCRdb redid the calling of the PCR reads with MiXCR, one entry per CDR3 protein. The sample holds about 630,000 distinct CDR3 sequences; less than 30% are singletons and the top ten take 0.7% to 0.95%. Sequencing input: naive CD8+ T cells from blood, with Jurkat cell RNA spiked in. As to subset: FACS-sorted CD8+CD4-CCR7+CD45RA+ naive T cells. All receptors come from a human donor in good health. Some libraries in this study had Jurkat cell RNA spiked in.

This clonotype was recorded many times. The chain employs TRBV7-9 and TRBJ2-7; D is unresolved. The germline gives CDR1 SEHNR, CDR2 FQNEAQ (reference sequence). This CDR3 has 15 residues. The ends were cut back, 1 base at V and 3 bases at J, with 13 bases in the middle. CDR3 sequence: CASSLVGTGFYEQYF. The CDR3 bases are TGTGCCAGCAGCTTAGTGGGAACCGGATTCTACGAGCAGTACTTC.

V usage is TRBV7-6 and J usage is TRBJ2-2, with D possibly matching TRBD1 (5 bases). The CDR3 extends over 15 amino acids. V was cut by 0 bases and J by 4 bases, with 9 bases left in between. The germline CDR1 and CDR2 sequences are SGHVS and FNYEAQ. The CDR3: CASSLAIGVTGELFF. The CDR3 DNA is TGTGCCAGCAGCTTAGCGATAGGGGTCACCGGGGAGCTGTTTTTT.

Comment on this clonotype: An end of the junction does not agree with germline; a read error may underlie this. V is TRBV28 and J is TRBJ1-5; no definite D call. This CDR3 comprises 13 residues. Germline lookup yields CDR1 MDHEN and CDR2 SYDVKM. The CDR3 reads CPSRYSENQPQHF. CDR3 nucleotides: TGTCCCAGCAGATATTCAGAAAATCAGCCCCAGCATTTT.

This clonotype was observed many times. The genes are TRBV12-3 or TRBV12-4 and TRBJ1-3, with D hard to call. V was clipped by 5 bases and J by 0 bases, with 11 bases between them. The CDR3 is 15 amino acids. The CDR3 is CASSEWADSGNTIYF. DNA for the CDR3: TGTGCCAGCAGTGAATGGGCCGACTCTGGAAACACCATATATTTT.

At least ten counts were recorded for this clonotype. The chain recombines TRBV5-1 with TRBJ2-6, with D uncertain. The CDR3 runs 15 residues. Germline V gene lookup returns CDR1 SGHRS and CDR2 YFSETQ. The V end was cut by 4 bases, the J end by 0 bases, with 8 bases between. CDR3 amino acids: CASSPEHSGANVLTF. CDR3 coding DNA: TGCGCCAGCAGCCCAGAGCACTCTGGGGCCAACGTCCTGACTTTC.

This clonotype has at least ten counts. CDR3 protein: CASSLGPNRASEGKLFF. CDR3 DNA: TGTGCCAGCAGCTTAGGTCCTAACAGGGCTTCGGAGGGAAAACTGTTTTTT. The chain is built from TRBV7-8 and TRBJ1-4; possibly TRBD1 for D (6 bases). Germline CDR1 is SGHVS and CDR2 is FQNEAQ. This CDR3 has 17 residues. Trimming shortened V by 1 base and J by 10 bases, and 22 bases separated the two germline ends.

The V and J genes are TRBV6-2 or TRBV6-3 and TRBJ2-7; weak D call: TRBD1 (5 bases). Trimming stripped 7 bases from V and 5 bases from J, with 12 bases between. CDR1 and CDR2 from the germline V gene are MNHEY and SVGEGT. There are 12 residues in the CDR3. The CDR3 sequence is CASTAGPNEQYF. In DNA, the CDR3 is TGTGCCAGCACGGCAGGGCCTAACGAGCAGTACTTC.

The chain employs TRBV6-5 and TRBJ2-7; D gene uncertain. Deletions cut 7 bases from V and 0 bases from J, with 16 bases between. The CDR3 length is 15 residues. Looked up from germline, CDR1 is MNHEY and CDR2 is SVGAGI. The chain's CDR3 is CASTHSREYSYEQYF. The DNA of the CDR3 is TGTGCCAGCACCCACAGTAGGGAATACTCCTACGAGCAGTACTTC.

In this sample, this clonotype turned up many times. The chain combines TRBV5-1 with TRBJ1-1, with a tentative D call TRBD1 (5 bases). Per the germline V gene, CDR1 is SGHRS and CDR2 is YFSETQ. V was shortened by 4 bases and J by 0 bases, with 10 bases between the two germline ends. The CDR3 has 14 amino acids. CDR3: CASSTGPMNTEAFF. CDR3 nucleotide sequence: TGCGCCAGCAGCACGGGACCGATGAACACTGAAGCTTTCTTT.

This clonotype was recorded many times. V gene TRBV14 combines with J gene TRBJ2-1, with unresolved D. CDR3 length equals 18 residues. From germline, CDR1 is SGHDN and CDR2 FVKESK. The V and J ends lost 6 bases and 1 base respectively, with 22 bases between them. This CDR3 is CASSPTRPPYGSYNEQFF. CDR3 in DNA: TGTGCCAGCAGTCCAACAAGGCCTCCCTACGGATCCTACAATGAGCAGTTCTTC.

In this sample, this clonotype turned up a few times. This chain connects TRBV7-9 to TRBJ2-2; no clear D. V dropped 5 bases and J dropped 4 bases, with 14 bases sitting between them. The CDR3 sequence is 15 residues long. Per germline, CDR1 SEHNR and CDR2 FQNEAQ (reference sequence). CDR3 loop: CASSAWVLGTGELFF. Written as DNA, the CDR3 is TGTGCCAGCAGCGCCTGGGTTTTGGGCACCGGGGAGCTGTTTTTT.

V usage is TRBV7-9 and J usage is TRBJ2-7; D is ambiguous. Germline-derived CDR1 and CDR2 are SEHNR and FQNEAQ (reference sequence). The CDR3 runs to 13 residues. V was clipped by 8 bases and J by 12 bases, with 23 bases between them. This chain's CDR3 is CASRLSGPPAPYF. For the CDR3, the DNA is TGTGCCAGCCGTTTATCGGGCCCCCCCGCGCCGTACTTC.

This clonotype was seen at least ten times. The V gene is TRBV6-2 or TRBV6-3, the J gene TRBJ1-5; no clear D. The V and J ends lost 4 bases and 0 bases respectively, with 7 bases between them. The CDR3 is made up of 14 amino acids. Germline lookup yields CDR1 MNHEY and CDR2 SVGEGT. The CDR3 loop is CASSFGISNQPQHF. The CDR3 DNA reads as TGTGCCAGCAGTTTCGGGATTAGCAATCAGCCCCAGCATTTT.

The V call is TRBV7-3, the J call TRBJ2-1; D is tentatively TRBD1 or TRBD2 (5 bases each). Germline V CDR1 and CDR2: SGHTA, FQGTGA. Trimming removed 5 bases from V and 4 bases from J, with 15 bases in between. The CDR3 spans 15 residues. CDR3 DNA: TGTGCCAGCAGCCTCGGTCCGGGACCTTACAATGAGCAGTTCTTC. Translating gives CASSLGPGPYNEQFF.

This clonotype was picked up many times. V is TRBV3-1 and J is TRBJ2-7, with D tentatively TRBD1 (6 bases). CDR3 length: 15 amino acids. Germline CDR1 LGHDT, CDR2 YNNKEL (reference sequence). V was cut by 4 bases and J by 1 base, with 14 bases left in between. The CDR3 DNA reads as TGTGCCAGCAGCCCCGCCCCCGGACAGTCCTACGAGCAGTACTTC. It is translated as CASSPAPGQSYEQYF.

This clonotype has more than one count but fewer than ten. For the CDR3, the DNA is TGTGCCACCAGCATTAGTCCCGCAGATACGCAGTATTTT. Protein: CATSISPADTQYF. The chain uses TRBV15 and TRBJ2-3; D ambiguous. CDR1 is LNHNV, CDR2 YYDKDF, per germline (reference sequence). The CDR3 runs 13 residues. Trimming stripped 4 bases from V and 4 bases from J, with 9 bases between.

The CDR3 loop is CASSPNGLAGSDTQYF. CDR3 coding DNA: TGTGCCAGCAGCCCCAACGGGCTAGCGGGATCTGATACGCAGTATTTT. The chain recombines TRBV7-3 with TRBJ2-3; the match to TRBD2 covers 9 bases. V shed 5 bases, J shed 6 bases, and the junction held 12 bases outside the gene matches. Germline CDR1 reads SGHTA; CDR2 reads FQGTGA. The CDR3 extends over 16 amino acids.

This clonotype occurred many times. The rearrangement links TRBV5-6 to TRBJ2-3; D is possibly TRBD2 (6 bases). CDR3 length: 20 residues. Germline V CDR1 and CDR2: SGHDT, YYEEEE. Trimming pared 0 bases from V and 4 bases from J, leaving 27 bases between. CDR3 nucleotide sequence: TGTGCCAGCAGCTTGGCCGCGGATAGCGGAGGGAGAAGGGATGCAGATACGCAGTATTTT. Encoded protein: CASSLAADSGGRRDADTQYF.

Comments on this clonotype: This could be a read error, since a much larger clone is one nucleotide away. The CDR3 does not close with the conserved phenylalanine or tryptophan, likely indicating a read error. The chain combines TRBV6-1 with TRBJ2-3, with D perhaps being TRBD1 or TRBD2 (5 bases each). The CDR3 runs to 18 residues. V dropped 5 bases and J dropped 9 bases, with 30 bases sitting between them. Per the germline V gene, CDR1 is MNHNS and CDR2 is SASEGT. The DNA for the CDR3 is TGTGCCAGCAGTCGCCCTTCATCGGCGACGCTCACAGGAGGAACGCAGTATCTT. As protein: CASSRPSSATLTGGTQYL.

This clonotype was seen once. The chain employs TRBV20-1 and TRBJ2-3; D may correspond to TRBD1 or TRBD2 (5 bases each). V was cut by 0 bases and J by 5 bases, with 12 bases left in between. Germline V gene lookup returns CDR1 DFQATT and CDR2 SNEGSKA (reference sequence). This CDR3 has 14 amino acids. CDR3 nucleotide sequence: TGCAGTGCTAGAGATCGCTCAGGGAGAGATACGCAGTATTTT. It encodes CSARDRSGRDTQYF.

Details on this clonotype: This may be a read error, as it is one base from a much larger clone. The rearrangement uses TRBV5-3 and TRBJ2-7; 8 bases agree with TRBD2. TRBV5-3 is treated as an ORF (open reading frame) with a function not yet certain. The CDR3 is 14 residues long. The CDR3, as DNA: TGTGGCAGCAGCTTAGGGACTAGGTCCTACGAGCAGTACTTC. This codes for CGSSLGTRSYEQYF.

On this clonotype: Since a much larger clone is just one base distant, this may be a read error. The chain employs TRBV30 and TRBJ2-3; no firm D call. The V gene lost 4 bases and the J gene lost 4 bases, with 12 bases spanning the gap. Per germline, CDR1 GTSNPN and CDR2 SVGIG (reference sequence). The CDR3 extends over 13 amino acids. The CDR3 DNA follows: TGTGCCTGGAATAAGGGCACAGCAGATACGCAGTATTTT. It translates to CAWNKGTADTQYF.

This clonotype came up a few times. V gene TRBV24-1 combines with J gene TRBJ2-3; 11 bases match TRBD2. Germline V CDR1 and CDR2: KGHDR, SFDVKD. After removal of 3 bases from V and 5 bases from J, the junction contained 6 bases not matched to a gene. This CDR3 contains 16 residues. The CDR3 protein is CATSDPLAGVEDTQYF. The CDR3 DNA reads as TGTGCCACCAGTGATCCACTAGCGGGAGTGGAAGATACGCAGTATTTT.

Details on this clonotype: This may stem from a read error, because a much larger clone lies one nucleotide away. V gene TRBV3-1 combines with J gene TRBJ1-6, with D unclear. Germline V CDR1 and CDR2: LGHDT, YNNKEL (reference sequence). The length of the CDR3 is 13 residues. The CDR3 reads CASSQSVNSPLPF. The CDR3, as DNA: TGTGCCAGCAGCCAATCGGTTAATTCACCCCTCCCCTTT.

Ten or more counts support this clonotype. Mismatch with germline at one junction end may stem from a read error. This rearrangement joins TRBV6-5 to TRBJ2-1; 7 nucleotides agree with TRBD2. CDR1 and CDR2 (germline): MNHEY, SVGAGI. CDR3 length: 15 amino acids. CDR3 protein: CASSHPPGGLYEPFF. The CDR3 bases are TGTGCCAGCAGTCACCCACCCGGGGGGTTGTACGAGCCGTTCTTC.

This clonotype was recorded at least ten times. CDR3 DNA sequence: TGTGCCAGCAGTTTATTTTTGGATCCTGGGGCCAACGTCCTGACTTTC. Protein sequence: CASSLFLDPGANVLTF. The rearrangement links TRBV12-3 or TRBV12-4 to TRBJ2-6; no definite D call. This CDR3 has 16 residues. Trimming left V 2 bases short and J 2 bases short, with 10 bases between.

This clonotype was detected ten times or more. J is TRBJ2-7 and V is TRBV30; TRBD1 is a possible D gene (6 bases). CDR3 length equals 15 residues. Between the trimmed V and J ends, which lost 2 bases and 0 bases, there was a span of 14 bases. CDR1 GTSNPN and CDR2 SVGIG come from the germline V gene (reference sequence). The CDR3 DNA is TGTGCCTGGAGTACACGACAGGTTCGCTCCTACGAGCAGTACTTC. Amino acid sequence: CAWSTRQVRSYEQYF.

As concerns this clonotype: A much larger clone is a single base away; this may be a read error. The chain employs TRBV5-6 and TRBJ1-1; D is perhaps TRBD1 (6 bases). Trimming pared 0 bases from V and 0 bases from J, leaving 15 bases between. CDR3 size: 17 residues. The germline gives CDR1 SGHDT, CDR2 YYEEEE. In DNA, the CDR3 is TGTGCCAGCAGCTTGGGCAGGGGAAGTAATTTGAACACTGAAGCTTTCTTT. Residues: CASSLGRGSNLNTEAFF.